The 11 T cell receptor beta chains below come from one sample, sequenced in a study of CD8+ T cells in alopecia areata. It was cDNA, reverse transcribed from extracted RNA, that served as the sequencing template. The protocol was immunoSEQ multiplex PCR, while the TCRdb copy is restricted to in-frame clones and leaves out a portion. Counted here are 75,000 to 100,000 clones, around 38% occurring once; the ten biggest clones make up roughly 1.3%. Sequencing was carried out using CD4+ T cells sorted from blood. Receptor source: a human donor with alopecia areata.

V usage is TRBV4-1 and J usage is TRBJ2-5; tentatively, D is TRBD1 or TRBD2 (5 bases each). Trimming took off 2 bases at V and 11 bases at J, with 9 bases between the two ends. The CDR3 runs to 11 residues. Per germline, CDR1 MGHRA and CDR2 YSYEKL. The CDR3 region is CASSQLGRQYF. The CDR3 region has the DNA TGCGCCAGCAGCCAATTGGGACGTCAGTACTTC.

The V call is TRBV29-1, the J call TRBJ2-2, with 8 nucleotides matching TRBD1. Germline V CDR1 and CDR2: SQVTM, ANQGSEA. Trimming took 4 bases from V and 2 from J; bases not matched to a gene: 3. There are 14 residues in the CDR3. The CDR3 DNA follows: TGCAGCGTTGGGGACAGGACAAACACCGGGGAGCTGTTTTTT. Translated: CSVGDRTNTGELFF.

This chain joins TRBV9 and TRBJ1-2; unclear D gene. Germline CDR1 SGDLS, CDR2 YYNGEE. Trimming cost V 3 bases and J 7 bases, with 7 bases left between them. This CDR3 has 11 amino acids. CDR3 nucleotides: TGTGCCAGCAGCGACTGGACTGGCTACACCTTC. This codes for CASSDWTGYTF.

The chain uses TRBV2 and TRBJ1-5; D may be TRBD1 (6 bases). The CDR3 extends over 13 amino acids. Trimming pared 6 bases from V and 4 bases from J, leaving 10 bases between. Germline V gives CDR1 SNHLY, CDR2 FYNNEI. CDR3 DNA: TGTGCCAGCAGGGCCGACAGGAATCAGCCCCAGCATTTT. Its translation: CASRADRNQPQHF.

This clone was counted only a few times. As DNA, the CDR3 is TGCAGCGTTCACCGGGCCATGGATACGCAGTATTTT. It translates to CSVHRAMDTQYF. The chain has TRBV29-1 and TRBJ2-3; D unresolved. The V end lost 5 bases, the J end lost 6 bases, and 12 bases lay between the germline ends. CDR1 and CDR2 (germline): SQVTM, ANQGSEA. The CDR3 covers 12 residues.

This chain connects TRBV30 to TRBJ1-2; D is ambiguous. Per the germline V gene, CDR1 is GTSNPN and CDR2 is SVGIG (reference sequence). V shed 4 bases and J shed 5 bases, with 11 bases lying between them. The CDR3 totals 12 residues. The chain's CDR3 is CAWNPLQYGYTF. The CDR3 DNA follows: TGTGCCTGGAATCCCCTCCAGTATGGCTACACCTTC. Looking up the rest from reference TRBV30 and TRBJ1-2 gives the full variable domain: SQTIHQWPATLVQPVGSPLSLECTVEGTSNPNLYWYRQAAGRGLQLLFYSVGIGQISSEVPQNLSASRPQDRQFILSSKKLLLSDSGFYLCAWNPLQYGYTFGSGTRLTVV.

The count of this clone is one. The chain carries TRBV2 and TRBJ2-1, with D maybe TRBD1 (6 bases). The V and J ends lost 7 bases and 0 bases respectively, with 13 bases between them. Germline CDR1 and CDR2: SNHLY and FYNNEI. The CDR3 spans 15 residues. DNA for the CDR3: TGTGCCAGCAAGCACAGGGAGAGCTCCTACAATGAGCAGTTCTTC. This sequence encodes CASKHRESSYNEQFF. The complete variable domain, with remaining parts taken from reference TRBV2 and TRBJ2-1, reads EPEVTQTPSHQVTQMGQEVILRCVPISNHLYFYWYRQILGQKVEFLVSFYNNEISEKSEIFDDQFSVERPDGSNFTLKIRSTKLEDSAMYFCASKHRESSYNEQFFGPGTRLTVL.

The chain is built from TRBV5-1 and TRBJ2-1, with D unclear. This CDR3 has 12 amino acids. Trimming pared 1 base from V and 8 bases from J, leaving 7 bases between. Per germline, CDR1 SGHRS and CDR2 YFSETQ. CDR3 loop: CASSLYLDEQFF. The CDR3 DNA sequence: TGCGCCAGCAGCTTGTACCTCGATGAGCAGTTCTTC.

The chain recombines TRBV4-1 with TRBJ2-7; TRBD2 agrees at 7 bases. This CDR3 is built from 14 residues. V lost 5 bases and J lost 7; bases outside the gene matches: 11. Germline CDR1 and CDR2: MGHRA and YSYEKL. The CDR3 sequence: CASSSPLAGAEQYF. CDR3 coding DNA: TGCGCCAGCAGCTCGCCCCTGGCGGGAGCAGAGCAGTACTTC.

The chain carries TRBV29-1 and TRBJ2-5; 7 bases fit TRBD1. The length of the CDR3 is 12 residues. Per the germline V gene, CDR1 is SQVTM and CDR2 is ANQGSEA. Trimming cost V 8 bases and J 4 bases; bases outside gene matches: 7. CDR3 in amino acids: CSITGVGETQYF. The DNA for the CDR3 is TGCAGCATTACAGGGGTTGGAGAGACCCAGTACTTC.

DNA for the CDR3: TGTGCCAGCAGTTTAGCAGGTTCCTATAATTCACCCCTCCACTTT. This translates into CASSLAGSYNSPLHF. The chain links TRBV28 to TRBJ1-6; D is undetermined. Trimming shortened V by 2 bases and J by 1 base, and 6 bases separated the two germline ends. CDR1 is MDHEN, CDR2 SYDVKM, per germline. The CDR3 has 15 residues.